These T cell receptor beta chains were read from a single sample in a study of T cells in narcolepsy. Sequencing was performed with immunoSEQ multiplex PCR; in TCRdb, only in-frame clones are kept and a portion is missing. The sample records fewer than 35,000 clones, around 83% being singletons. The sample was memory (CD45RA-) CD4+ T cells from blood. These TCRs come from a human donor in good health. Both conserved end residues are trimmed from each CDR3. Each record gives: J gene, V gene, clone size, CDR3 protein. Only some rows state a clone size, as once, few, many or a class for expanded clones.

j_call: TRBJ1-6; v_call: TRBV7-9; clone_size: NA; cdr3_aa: ASSQPGQGHSPLH
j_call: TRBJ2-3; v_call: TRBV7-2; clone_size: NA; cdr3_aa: ASSPGQGRETQY
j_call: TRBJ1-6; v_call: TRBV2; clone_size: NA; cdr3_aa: ASSADRVGGINSPLH
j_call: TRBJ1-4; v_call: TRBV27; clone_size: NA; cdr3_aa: ASSRGRGAMYGKLF
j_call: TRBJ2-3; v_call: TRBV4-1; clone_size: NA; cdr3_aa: ASSLSASGGTDTQY
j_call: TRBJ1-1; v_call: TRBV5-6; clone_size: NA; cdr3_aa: ASSLVRGTEAF
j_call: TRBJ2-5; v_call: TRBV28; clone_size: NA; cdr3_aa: ASSFTDGQGETQY
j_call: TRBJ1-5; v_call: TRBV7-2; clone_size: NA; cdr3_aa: ASSLDSRDQPQH
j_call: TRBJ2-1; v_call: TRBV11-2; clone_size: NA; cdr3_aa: ASSLGQNNEQF
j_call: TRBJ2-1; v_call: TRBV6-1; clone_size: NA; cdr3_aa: ASSALTSGGRYRDEQF
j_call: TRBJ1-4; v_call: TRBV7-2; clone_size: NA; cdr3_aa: ASSFNEKLF
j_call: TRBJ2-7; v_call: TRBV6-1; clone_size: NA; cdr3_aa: ASSKQGLAYEQY
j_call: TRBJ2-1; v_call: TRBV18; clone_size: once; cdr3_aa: ASSNIAAEQF
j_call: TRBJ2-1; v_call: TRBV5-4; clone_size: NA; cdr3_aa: ASSHRGDSYNEQF